Shown below are 18 T cell receptor beta chains from a single sample sequenced in a study of T-cell memory formation after mild COVID-19. One entry per CDR3 protein, called by TCRdb with MiXCR from the 5' RACE reads. The table records about 39,000 distinct CDR3 sequences, around 6.1% of them present only once. Specimen: PBMCs or a T cell subset sorted from them (not recorded which). These receptors were obtained from an adult who had mild COVID-19 (a few samples of this study predate the infection). Cell type and time point are not known.

The chain has TRBV29-1 and TRBJ2-2; weak D call: TRBD2 (7 bases). Per germline, CDR1 SQVTM and CDR2 ANQGSEA. There are 12 residues in the CDR3. The V gene lost 7 bases and the J gene lost 5 bases, with 11 bases spanning the gap. The CDR3 bases are TGCAGCGCGGGGGGCCTGACCGGGGAGCTGTTTTTT. Protein: CSAGGLTGELFF.

This clonotype was picked up a small number of times. The gene calls are TRBV7-8 and TRBJ1-2, with D perhaps TRBD1 (5 bases). The CDR3 extends over 14 amino acids. Germline-derived CDR1 and CDR2 are SGHVS and FQNEAQ. V gave up 3 bases and J gave up 5 bases, with 13 bases separating them. Here the CDR3 DNA reads TGTGCCAGCAGCTTGGGGGTCCAAGGATATGGCTACACCTTC. Translating gives CASSLGVQGYGYTF.

This clonotype was recorded at least ten times. V and J are TRBV7-9 and TRBJ2-1; D remains ambiguous. Trimming pared 6 bases from V and 2 bases from J, leaving 11 bases between. Germline V gives CDR1 SEHNR, CDR2 FQNEAQ (reference sequence). This CDR3 has 14 amino acids. The CDR3: CASSDRTTYNEQFF. The CDR3, as DNA: TGTGCCAGCAGTGACCGAACCACCTACAATGAGCAGTTCTTC. The full variable domain, with the rest looked up from reference TRBV7-9 and TRBJ2-1, is DTGVSQNPRHKITKRGQNVTFRCDPISEHNRLYWYRQTLGQGPEFLTYFQNEAQLEKSRLLSDRFSAERPKGSFSTLEIQRTEQGDSAMYLCASSDRTTYNEQFFGPGTRLTVL.

This clonotype was observed at least ten times. In nucleotides, the CDR3 is TGTGCCAGCAGAGATACAGGGAGCACTAATGAAAAACTGTTTTTT. It codes for CASRDTGSTNEKLFF. The V and J genes are TRBV2 and TRBJ1-4, with D possibly matching TRBD1 (6 bases). The length of the CDR3 is 15 residues. The germline V and J ends were trimmed by 6 bases and 2 bases, with 13 bases remaining between them. The germline V gene has CDR1 SNHLY and CDR2 FYNNEI.

Ten or more counts support this clonotype. V usage is TRBV2 and J usage is TRBJ2-6; D may be TRBD1 (5 bases). Looked up from germline, CDR1 is SNHLY and CDR2 is FYNNEI. V was trimmed by 6 bases and J by 1 base, leaving 10 bases between them. This CDR3 is built from 15 residues. The CDR3 region is CASSPRVSGANVLTF. The CDR3 nucleotides are TGTGCCAGCAGCCCCAGGGTTTCTGGGGCCAACGTCCTGACTTTC.

This clonotype occurred many times. The V gene is TRBV7-2, the J gene TRBJ2-3, with 9 bases that match TRBD2. The CDR3 is made up of 17 amino acids. Trimming took 5 bases from V and 6 from J; bases not matched to a gene: 15. Per the germline V gene, CDR1 is SGHTA and CDR2 is FQGNSA. CDR3 loop: CASSPPPGLAGMDTQYF. In DNA, the CDR3 is TGTGCCAGCAGCCCACCCCCTGGGCTAGCGGGGATGGATACGCAGTATTTT.

Ten or more counts support this clonotype. In nucleotides, the CDR3 is TGTGCCAGCGTCGCAGCGGGAACAACAGATACGCAGTATTTT. Its protein product is CASVAAGTTDTQYF. The chain links TRBV11-2 to TRBJ2-3; TRBD2 agrees at 7 bases. V was clipped by 8 bases and J by 3 bases; unmatched bases: 8. This CDR3 has 14 amino acids. From germline, CDR1 is SGHAT and CDR2 FQNNGV.

This clonotype was found many times. The chain links TRBV18 to TRBJ2-2; D may be TRBD1 (6 bases). The CDR3 covers 15 residues. Looked up from germline, CDR1 is KGHSH and CDR2 is LQKENI. V was trimmed by 0 bases and J by 1 base, leaving 6 bases between them. The DNA of the CDR3 is TGTGCCAGCTCACCACCGACAGGGAACACCGGGGAGCTGTTTTTT. Translating it yields CASSPPTGNTGELFF.

This clonotype was recorded at least ten times. The chain carries TRBV29-1 and TRBJ1-1, with 10 bases identical to TRBD1. With 7 bases clipped from V and 3 bases from J, the junction kept 5 bases outside the gene matches. This CDR3 contains 13 residues. Germline assignment: CDR1 SQVTM and CDR2 ANQGSEA. CDR3 in amino acids: CSALGTGDTEAFF. The CDR3 DNA sequence: TGCAGCGCCCTGGGGACAGGGGACACTGAAGCTTTCTTT.

This clonotype was recorded at least ten times. The rearrangement links TRBV10-3 to TRBJ2-2; D is tentatively TRBD1 or TRBD2 (5 bases each). There are 12 residues in the CDR3. With 6 bases removed from V and 7 bases from J, the gap between germline ends came to 9 bases. Germline-derived CDR1 and CDR2 are ENHRY and SYGVKD. The CDR3 spells CAISEGHGELFF. The CDR3, as DNA: TGTGCCATCAGCGAGGGGCACGGGGAGCTGTTTTTT.

The chain employs TRBV5-5 and TRBJ2-1; 12 nucleotides line up with TRBD1. CDR1 is SGHKS, CDR2 YYEKEE, per germline (reference sequence). CDR3 length equals 17 residues. J lost 6 bases, V lost 4 bases, and 11 bases had no gene match. CDR3 region: CASSPHPGQGAVNEQFF. Written as DNA, the CDR3 is TGTGCCAGCAGCCCCCACCCGGGACAGGGGGCGGTCAATGAGCAGTTCTTC.

This clonotype appeared many times. A junction boundary mismatches the germline segment, possibly from a read error. The chain recombines TRBV7-8 with TRBJ2-2; TRBD2 matches 9 bases. This CDR3 has 16 residues. The germline CDR1 and CDR2 sequences are SGHVS and FQNEAQ. The CDR3 sequence is CASSLGSGGNTGELFF. CDR3 DNA sequence: TGTGCCAGCAGTTTAGGTAGCGGGGGGAACACCGGGGAGCTGTTTTTT.

The chain recombines TRBV27 with TRBJ2-7, with 7 bases fitting TRBD1. Germline trimming cut 6 bases from V and 5 bases from J; bases unmatched to any gene: 7. The CDR3 runs to 13 residues. Germline CDR1 and CDR2: MNHEY and SMNVEV (reference sequence). The CDR3 DNA is TGTGCCAGCAGGCAAACAGGGGTGGACGAGCAGTACTTC. The encoded protein is CASRQTGVDEQYF.

This clonotype was counted at least ten times. CDR3 DNA sequence: TGTGCCAGCAGTTCCACTAGCGGGAGTCCAGATACGCAGTATTTT. This encodes CASSSTSGSPDTQYF. V gene TRBV27 combines with J gene TRBJ2-3, with 11 bases that match TRBD2. CDR3 length: 15 amino acids. The junction had 4 bases not matched to a gene; V was cut back by 4 bases and J by 4 bases. Germline V lookup: CDR1 MNHEY, CDR2 SMNVEV (reference sequence).

The rearrangement joins TRBV7-9 to TRBJ2-1; no reliable D call. The germline V gene has CDR1 SEHNR and CDR2 FQNEAQ (reference sequence). V gave up 5 bases and J gave up 7 bases, with 12 bases separating them. This CDR3 has 13 residues. CDR3 DNA: TGTGCCAGCAGCCCTACCCTCCGAAATGAGCAGTTCTTC. It specifies CASSPTLRNEQFF.

This clonotype appeared a few times. V is TRBV7-9 and J is TRBJ1-1, with D possibly being TRBD1 (5 bases). Trimming left V 1 base short and J 12 bases short, with 9 bases between. CDR1 and CDR2 (germline): SEHNR, FQNEAQ (reference sequence). This CDR3 is 11 amino acids long. CDR3 sequence reads: CASSLVGETFF. The CDR3 nucleotides are TGTGCCAGCAGCTTAGTGGGGGAGACTTTCTTT.

The sample holds many counts of this clonotype. The rearrangement uses TRBV7-8 and TRBJ1-5, with D perhaps TRBD1 (5 bases). The CDR3 is made up of 17 amino acids. Trimming removed 4 bases from V and 0 bases from J, with 16 bases in between. Germline CDR1 and CDR2: SGHVS and FQNEAQ. This CDR3 reads CASSYTRGQFSNQPQHF. The CDR3 DNA is TGTGCCAGCAGCTATACCCGAGGACAATTTAGCAATCAGCCCCAGCATTTT.

This clonotype has ten or more counts. V and J are TRBV12-3 or TRBV12-4 and TRBJ2-7, with D possibly being TRBD1 (5 bases). CDR3 length equals 14 residues. V was clipped by 5 bases and J by 3 bases, with 14 bases between them. The CDR3 loop is CASSPQGSLYEQYF. CDR3 bases: TGTGCCAGCAGTCCTCAGGGCAGCCTCTACGAGCAGTACTTC.